Presented here are 23 T cell receptor beta chains from one specimen sequenced in a study of blood T cell repertoires in COVID-19. The data were produced by immunoSEQ multiplex PCR, yet TCRdb's version contains in-frame clones alone and is incomplete. This sample has under 200,000 clones, with about four fifths found just once. Source material: peripheral blood. These receptors all come from a man in his 70s who had recovered from COVID-19.

About this clone itself: This CDR3 is also generated by other DNA sequences in the sample. J is TRBJ2-3 and V is TRBV7-2, with D unresolved. Looked up from germline, CDR1 is SGHTA and CDR2 is FQGNSA. This CDR3 has 12 amino acids. V lost 6 bases to trimming and J lost 0 bases, with 4 bases between them. CDR3 sequence: CASSPSTDTQYF. The CDR3 DNA is TGTGCCAGCAGTCCGAGCACAGATACGCAGTATTTT.

The rearrangement joins TRBV9 to TRBJ1-1; D ambiguous. The CDR3 contains 13 residues. The germline CDR1 and CDR2 sequences are SGDLS and YYNGEE. Trimming left V 3 bases short and J 0 bases short, with 6 bases between. The DNA of the CDR3 is TGTGCCAGCAGCGAACACGTGAACACTGAAGCTTTCTTT. Protein sequence: CASSEHVNTEAFF.

The V and J genes are TRBV9 and TRBJ2-7; tentative D call: TRBD1 (6 bases). Trimming stripped 4 bases from V and 2 bases from J, with 19 bases between. The CDR3 has 16 residues. CDR1 and CDR2 from the germline V gene are SGDLS and YYNGEE. CDR3 loop: CASSLLPDSLTYEQYF. The CDR3 bases are TGTGCCAGCAGCTTACTCCCGGACAGCCTCACCTACGAGCAGTACTTC.

The rearrangement uses TRBV5-1 and TRBJ2-2; possibly TRBD1 for D (5 bases). Germline CDR1 SGHRS, CDR2 YFSETQ. The CDR3 totals 16 residues. V was cut by 4 bases and J by 4 bases, with 17 bases left in between. The CDR3 DNA reads as TGCGCCAGCAGCCCGGGCCCGGCAGGGTCCACCGGGGAGCTGTTTTTT. Amino acids: CASSPGPAGSTGELFF.

This clone occurred once. The chain carries TRBV6-2 or TRBV6-3 and TRBJ1-2; the match to TRBD1 covers 8 bases. Germline assignment: CDR1 MNHEY and CDR2 SVGEGT. This CDR3 contains 13 residues. Losses at the gene ends were 6 bases for V and 7 bases for J; bases not matched to a gene: 7. The CDR3, as DNA: TGTGCCAGCAGCCCCGGACAGGGCTTTGGCTACACCTTC. It encodes CASSPGQGFGYTF.

The J gene is TRBJ2-2, the V gene TRBV7-9, with 10 bases fitting TRBD2. The CDR3 covers 15 residues. With 6 bases clipped from V and 5 bases from J, the junction kept 6 bases outside the gene matches. CDR1 is SEHNR, CDR2 FQNEAQ, per germline (reference sequence). The CDR3 here is CASRPSGRGTGELFF. The CDR3 bases are TGTGCCAGCAGACCTAGCGGGAGAGGGACCGGGGAGCTGTTTTTT.

CDR3 sequence: CASSPGPSQGLAETQYF. The CDR3 DNA reads as TGCGCCAGCAGCCCGGGACCTTCCCAGGGGCTCGCCGAGACCCAGTACTTC. The chain carries TRBV5-1 and TRBJ2-5; maybe TRBD1 (6 bases). This CDR3 is built from 17 residues. Trimming pared 4 bases from V and 5 bases from J, leaving 24 bases between. Germline CDR1 reads SGHRS; CDR2 reads YFSETQ.

The rearrangement uses TRBV5-5 and TRBJ2-5; D is ambiguous. V was shortened by 0 bases and J by 5 bases, with 8 bases between the two germline ends. The CDR3 loop spans 13 amino acids. CDR1 is SGHKS and CDR2 is YYEKEE in the germline V gene (reference sequence). The CDR3 DNA reads as TGTGCCAGCAGCTTGGCAGGTGGTGAGACCCAGTACTTC. Its translation is CASSLAGGETQYF. The entire variable domain, with the rest obtained from reference TRBV5-5 and TRBJ2-5, is as follows: DAGVTQSPTHLIKTRGQQVTLRCSPISGHKSVSWYQQVLGQGPQFIFQYYEKEERGRGNFPDRFSARQFPNYSSELNVNALLLGDSALYLCASSLAGGETQYFGPGTRLLVL.

The chain has TRBV2 and TRBJ1-2, with D possibly matching TRBD1 (5 bases). V dropped 4 bases and J dropped 4 bases, with 10 bases sitting between them. CDR1 is SNHLY, CDR2 FYNNEI, per germline. The CDR3 length is 13 residues. The chain's CDR3 is CASSAAGPYGYTF. CDR3 DNA: TGTGCCAGCAGTGCGGCAGGGCCCTATGGCTACACCTTC.

This clone was seen a single time. The J gene is TRBJ2-5, the V gene TRBV9, with D maybe TRBD1 (6 bases). Trimming took 5 bases from V and 3 from J, leaving 17 bases between them. Looked up from germline, CDR1 is SGDLS and CDR2 is YYNGEE. CDR3 length equals 15 residues. Written as DNA, the CDR3 is TGTGCCAGCAGTTCACAGGGATTTTTGGAAGAGACCCAGTACTTC. Its protein is CASSSQGFLEETQYF.

The CDR3 bases are TGCGCCAAGTCTCCGGGACAGGCCGACTATGGCTACACCTTC. Amino acid sequence: CAKSPGQADYGYTF. The chain carries TRBV5-1 and TRBJ1-2, with 8 bases aligning to TRBD1. V lost 9 bases to trimming and J lost 3 bases; unmatched junction nucleotides: 10. CDR3 length equals 14 residues. Germline CDR1 reads SGHRS; CDR2 reads YFSETQ.

The CDR3 DNA sequence: TGTGCCAGCAAGATCGAGAGGGATCAGCCCCAGCATTTT. Translating it yields CASKIERDQPQHF. The chain combines TRBV2 with TRBJ1-5; D remains ambiguous. The V gene lost 7 bases and the J gene lost 5 bases, with 12 bases spanning the gap. The CDR3 is made up of 13 amino acids. From germline, CDR1 is SNHLY and CDR2 FYNNEI. The full variable domain, its missing parts supplied by reference TRBV2 and TRBJ1-5, is EPEVTQTPSHQVTQMGQEVILRCVPISNHLYFYWYRQILGQKVEFLVSFYNNEISEKSEIFDDQFSVERPDGSNFTLKIRSTKLEDSAMYFCASKIERDQPQHFGDGTRLSIL.

The chain combines TRBV25-1 with TRBJ2-1; TRBD2 agrees at 16 bases. Germline V gene sequence: CDR1 MGHDK, CDR2 SYGVNS. The CDR3 runs 17 residues. The trim removed 5 bases at V and 9 bases at J, leaving 10 bases unmatched. In nucleotides, the CDR3 is TGTGCCAGCAGTTTCAACCCGGGACTAGCGGGAGGGAGTGAGCAGTTCTTC. This translates into CASSFNPGLAGGSEQFF.

This chain connects TRBV4-3 to TRBJ1-1; 10 positions match TRBD1. Unmatched junction bases numbered 11, after V lost 2 bases and J lost 5 bases. The CDR3 runs 17 residues. The V gene's germline CDR1 is LGHNA and CDR2 YSLEER. The CDR3, as DNA: TGCGCCAGCAGCCAAAAAACGGGACAGGGGTTGAGGACTGAAGCTTTCTTT. Its translation: CASSQKTGQGLRTEAFF.

The rearrangement links TRBV27 to TRBJ2-6, with 7 nucleotides matching TRBD2. V shed 6 bases, J shed 0 bases, and the junction held 5 bases outside the gene matches. Looked up from germline, CDR1 is MNHEY and CDR2 is SMNVEV (reference sequence). The CDR3 has 16 amino acids. CDR3 amino acids: CASRTSVRSGANVLTF. The CDR3, as DNA: TGTGCCAGCAGAACTAGCGTCCGCTCTGGGGCCAACGTCCTGACTTTC. The entire variable domain, with the rest obtained from reference TRBV27 and TRBJ2-6, is as follows: EAQVTQNPRYLITVTGKKLTVTCSQNMNHEYMSWYRQDPGLGLRQIYYSMNVEVTDKGDVPEGYKVSRKEKRNFPLILESPSPNQTSLYFCASRTSVRSGANVLTFGAGSRLTVL.

The rearrangement links TRBV7-6 to TRBJ1-6, with no clear D. CDR1 and CDR2 from the germline V gene are SGHVS and FNYEAQ. The CDR3 is 14 amino acids. V gave up 1 base and J gave up 7 bases, with 8 bases separating them. The CDR3 nucleotides are TGTGCCAGCAGCTTAGGCAGGTTGAATTCACCCCTCCACTTT. Its protein product is CASSLGRLNSPLHF.

The chain carries TRBV4-1 and TRBJ2-5, with D possibly being TRBD2 (7 bases). The CDR3 is 14 amino acids. Trimming pared 1 base from V and 4 bases from J, leaving 10 bases between. The germline gives CDR1 MGHRA, CDR2 YSYEKL. The CDR3 region is CASSQGGGGETQYF. The CDR3 DNA sequence: TGCGCCAGCAGCCAAGGGGGAGGGGGAGAGACCCAGTACTTC.

The chain combines TRBV4-1 with TRBJ1-6, with D possibly being TRBD1 (5 bases). The CDR3 covers 17 residues. The germline CDR1 and CDR2 sequences are MGHRA and YSYEKL. Trimming stripped 0 bases from V and 0 bases from J, with 9 bases between. This CDR3 reads CASSQEGQISYNSPLHF. The CDR3 DNA reads TGCGCCAGCAGCCAAGAGGGGCAGATCTCCTATAATTCACCCCTCCACTTT.

The CDR3 DNA reads TGTGCCACCAGTCCCGGGACAGAGAACACCGGGGAGCTGTTTTTT. It encodes CATSPGTENTGELFF. The chain couples TRBV24-1 to TRBJ2-2; TRBD1 matches 7 bases. The CDR3 runs to 15 residues. Germline values: CDR1 KGHDR, CDR2 SFDVKD. Unmatched junction bases numbered 4, after V lost 6 bases and J lost 1 base.

The V gene is TRBV6-1, the J gene TRBJ1-5; D is unclear. Germline-derived CDR1 and CDR2 are MNHNS and SASEGT. The CDR3 has 15 residues. Trimming stripped 1 base from V and 8 bases from J, with 15 bases between. CDR3 nucleotides: TGTGCCAGCAGTGAAGTAACCCAAGGAGGGAAGCCCCAGCATTTT. Protein sequence: CASSEVTQGGKPQHF.

The CDR3 bases are TGTGCCAGCACCGAAAGGTCAGGGTACGGCACCGGGGAGCTGTTTTTT. Encoded protein: CASTERSGYGTGELFF. V is TRBV2 and J is TRBJ2-2; D is possibly TRBD1 (5 bases). CDR3 length: 16 residues. CDR1 is SNHLY and CDR2 is FYNNEI in the germline V gene. V gave up 7 bases and J gave up 4 bases, with 19 bases separating them.

This clone was recorded only once. This rearrangement joins TRBV27 to TRBJ2-1; 8 nucleotides line up with TRBD2. V was pared by 6 bases and J by 1 base, with 5 bases of the junction left unmatched. The CDR3 spans 15 residues. The V gene's germline CDR1 is MNHEY and CDR2 SMNVEV (reference sequence). DNA for the CDR3: TGTGCCAGCAGAGGACTAGCTGGATCCTACAATGAGCAGTTCTTC. This codes for CASRGLAGSYNEQFF.

This clone was picked up a small number of times. The V call is TRBV20-1, the J call TRBJ1-2; 8 bases agree with TRBD1. The V segment lost 3 bases and the J segment 0 bases; nucleotides outside the gene matches: 6. This CDR3 has 15 residues. The V gene's germline CDR1 is DFQATT and CDR2 SNEGSKA (reference sequence). The CDR3 nucleotides read TGCAGTGCTAGTCCCCACAGGGGGGCTAACTATGGCTACACCTTC. This translates into CSASPHRGANYGYTF.